The rows below give T cell receptor beta chains drawn from one sample of a study of blood T cell repertoires in COVID-19. Sequenced by immunoSEQ multiplex PCR; TCRdb stores in-frame clones only, minus some. Altogether 110,000 or so clones are present, roughly 85% being singletons, with the ten largest covering approximately 5.1%. The sequenced sample was peripheral blood. These receptors all come from an older woman with COVID-19, enrolled during active disease. Each CDR3 is given with its conserved first and last residue.

j_call | v_call | cdr3_aa
TRBJ1-2 | TRBV21-1 | CASSKRGGRIDYGYTF
TRBJ2-4 | TRBV5-1 | CASRETSDNIQYF
TRBJ2-5 | TRBV5-1 | CASSRALSGGSKQETQYF
TRBJ1-2 | TRBV7-8 | CASKRQGDYGYTF
TRBJ2-2 | TRBV12-3/TRBV12-4 | CASATGGTGELFF
TRBJ1-1 | TRBV5-4 | CASSPDRLMNTEAFF
TRBJ2-5 | TRBV4-2 | CASSHPTTSGGPIEETQYF
TRBJ2-5 | TRBV20-1 | CSGEVQETQYF
TRBJ2-7 | TRBV11-2 | CASSPSRENEQYF
TRBJ1-2 | TRBV3-1/TRBV3-2 | CASSTSGTAYGYTF
TRBJ2-3 | TRBV19 | CASSPKRGGTDTQYF
TRBJ2-5 | TRBV6-2/TRBV6-3 | CASSFTRLAGGSYQETQYF
TRBJ2-3 | TRBV19 | CASKGPPGTGNTDTQYF
TRBJ1-5 | TRBV5-1 | CASSWTGLSQPQHF
TRBJ1-5 | TRBV2 | CAIGQGSFQPQHF
TRBJ1-4 | TRBV19 | CASSTRGSGEKLFF
TRBJ1-1 | TRBV6-5 | CASSYEARVSTEAFF
TRBJ1-6 | TRBV30 | CAWSAGQGAGSPLHF
TRBJ2-1 | TRBV3-1/TRBV3-2 | CASSQVLSGGVDNEQFF
TRBJ1-3 | TRBV6-5 | CASSFTKHSGNTIYF
TRBJ2-5 | TRBV19 | CASSSTSITKETQYF